These T cell receptor beta chains were read from a single sample in a study of T cells in Graves' hyperthyroidism and ophthalmopathy. TCRdb itself ran the multiplex PCR reads through MiXCR, one entry per CDR3 protein. Among almost 600,000 distinct CDR3 sequences, around 13% were seen once, and the ten largest hold under 7%. Sequences were obtained from blood. These receptor sequences come from a woman in her twenties or thirties with Graves' hyperthyroidism that later progressed to Graves' ophthalmopathy. CDR3s include the opening cysteine and the closing phenylalanine or tryptophan. D genes are given only for firm matches. Clone size is given for some rows only: seen once, a few or many times, or a class if the clone is expanded.

>TRBJ2-7|NA|TRBV12-3/TRBV12-4|TRBD1
CASSFAPTGRGHEQYF
TGTGCCAGCAGTTTCGCCCCGACAGGGAGAGGACACGAGCAGTACTTC
>TRBJ2-5|many|TRBV3-1|NA
CASSQASIQETQYF
TGTGCCAGCAGCCAAGCTAGCATTCAAGAGACCCAGTACTTC
>TRBJ1-2|many|TRBV20-1|TRBD1
CSARPGTDYGYTF
TGCAGTGCTCGTCCGGGGACAGACTATGGCTACACCTTC
>TRBJ1-2|many|TRBV20-1|NA
CSIRAGYGYTF
TGCAGTATCAGGGCGGGCTATGGCTACACCTTC
>TRBJ2-5|many|TRBV3-1|TRBD2
CASSQNWLAVGETQYF
TGTGCCAGCAGCCAAAATTGGCTAGCGGTGGGAGAGACCCAGTACTTC
>TRBJ1-2|few|TRBV28|TRBD1
CASRRGTGAGYTF
TGTGCCAGCAGGCGCGGGACAGGGGCTGGCTACACCTTC
>TRBJ1-2|NA|TRBV9|NA
CASSVGSDGYTF
TGTGCCAGCAGCGTTGGGAGCGATGGCTACACCTTC
>TRBJ2-7|many|TRBV27|NA
CASIGTGYEQYF
TGTGCCAGCATAGGGACTGGGTACGAGCAGTACTTC
>TRBJ1-2|many|TRBV7-2|TRBD1
CASSLDRDKNGYTF
TGTGCCAGCAGCTTGGACAGGGACAAGAATGGCTACACCTTC
>TRBJ2-2|few|TRBV7-3|NA
CASSLMVSGVARELFF
TGTGCCAGCAGCTTAATGGTTTCCGGGGTCGCCCGGGAGCTGTTTTTT
>TRBJ1-2|many|TRBV3-1|NA
CASTPGHHNYGYTF
TGTGCCAGTACTCCGGGACATCATAACTATGGCTACACCTTC
>TRBJ2-3|many|TRBV27|TRBD2
CATATSDGTDTQYF
TGTGCCACCGCGACTAGCGATGGGACAGATACGCAGTATTTT
>TRBJ2-7|few|TRBV30|NA
CAWSVLAVQGGYEQYF
TGTGCCTGGAGTGTACTCGCGGTCCAAGGGGGCTACGAGCAGTACTTC
>TRBJ2-6|few|TRBV9|NA
CASSPRGGAGGILSGANVLTF
TGTGCCAGCAGCCCCCGAGGAGGGGCAGGGGGGATACTCTCTGGGGCCAACGTCCTGACTTTC
>TRBJ2-7|NA|TRBV19|NA
CASSIPGYEQYF
TGTGCCAGTAGTATTCCGGGCTACGAGCAGTACTTC
>TRBJ1-2|many|TRBV20-1|NA
CSGRTDSNYGYTF
TGCAGTGGCCGGACGGATAGCAACTATGGCTACACCTTC
>TRBJ1-2|NA|TRBV19|NA
CASSIEVRGSNGYTF
TGTGCCAGTAGTATAGAGGTGCGAGGGTCCAATGGCTACACCTTC
>TRBJ2-7|NA|TRBV3-1|TRBD2
CASSALAGDGEQYF
TGTGCCAGCAGCGCTCTAGCGGGAGATGGCGAGCAGTACTTC
>TRBJ2-7|many|TRBV6-1|NA
CASSGGSEQYF
TGTGCCAGCAGTGGGGGGTCCGAGCAGTACTTC
>TRBJ1-1|many|TRBV9|NA
CASSVEWTTNTEAFF
TGTGCCAGCAGCGTAGAATGGACAACGAACACTGAAGCTTTCTTT
>TRBJ2-5|many|TRBV9|TRBD1
CASSIRQGSGLETQYF
TGTGCCAGCAGCATTAGACAGGGTTCGGGTCTGGAGACCCAGTACTTC
>TRBJ2-7|many|TRBV11-1|TRBD1
CASSQGQGIPYEQYF
TGTGCCAGCAGCCAAGGACAGGGGATCCCCTACGAGCAGTACTTC
>TRBJ2-7|NA|TRBV20-1|NA
CSAIKQEESYEQYF
TGCAGTGCCATAAAGCAGGAGGAATCCTACGAGCAGTACTTC
>TRBJ1-5|many|TRBV28|NA
CASRPAGLIDQPQHF
TGTGCCAGCAGGCCCGCGGGGCTGATTGATCAGCCCCAGCATTTT
>TRBJ2-3|many|TRBV6-2/TRBV6-3|TRBD1
CASSWARGRPDTQYF
TGTGCCAGCAGTTGGGCCAGGGGGCGCCCAGATACGCAGTATTTT
>TRBJ2-1|few|TRBV13|TRBD2
CASSLEGAGVKEQFF
TGTGCCAGCAGCTTAGAAGGAGCGGGAGTAAAAGAGCAGTTCTTC
>TRBJ1-5|many|TRBV24-1|TRBD1
CATFTTGNRNQPQHF
TGTGCCACCTTCACGACAGGGAATCGTAATCAGCCCCAGCATTTT
>TRBJ2-7|NA|TRBV2|NA
CASSEASDEQYF
TGTGCCAGCAGTGAAGCCTCGGACGAGCAGTACTTC
>TRBJ2-2|few|TRBV7-2|NA
CASSDRDILNTGELFF
TGTGCCAGCAGCGATCGGGACATTTTGAACACCGGGGAGCTGTTTTTT
>TRBJ1-5|many|TRBV12-3/TRBV12-4|TRBD1
CASRGQGGSNQPQHF
TGTGCCAGCAGAGGACAGGGGGGAAGCAATCAGCCCCAGCATTTT
>TRBJ1-5|NA|TRBV28|NA
CASSIRQGNQPQHF
TGTGCCAGCAGTATCCGACAGGGCAATCAGCCCCAGCATTTT
>TRBJ1-5|NA|TRBV6-1|TRBD1
CASSEIDRGRNQPQHF
TGTGCCAGCAGTGAGATAGACAGGGGACGCAATCAGCCCCAGCATTTT
>TRBJ1-4|many|TRBV20-1|NA
CSASGQSPEKLFF
TGCAGTGCTAGCGGTCAGTCTCCTGAAAAACTGTTTTTT
>TRBJ1-2|NA|TRBV19|NA
CASSTSQLLNYGYTF
TGTGCCAGTAGTACCAGCCAACTGCTTAACTATGGCTACACCTTC
>TRBJ2-3|many|TRBV27|NA
CASMKGFAGTDGDTQYF
TGTGCCAGCATGAAGGGCTTCGCGGGGACTGACGGGGATACGCAGTATTTT
>TRBJ2-7|many|TRBV9|NA
CASSPLQSAGYEQYF
TGTGCCAGCAGCCCCCTTCAGAGTGCGGGATACGAGCAGTACTTC
>TRBJ2-5|many|TRBV27|TRBD1
CASSHGRTGGKETQYF
TGTGCCAGCAGTCACGGTCGGACAGGGGGCAAAGAGACCCAGTACTTC
>TRBJ2-1|NA|TRBV4-1|TRBD1
CASSQPTTGAGSYNEQFF
TGCGCCAGCAGCCAACCTACGACAGGGGCGGGCTCCTACAATGAGCAGTTCTTC
>TRBJ1-1|many|TRBV20-1|NA
CSARDGQGLPEAFF
TGCAGTGCTAGAGATGGCCAGGGCCTTCCTGAAGCTTTCTTT
>TRBJ2-3|NA|TRBV11-2|TRBD2
CASSQGAGVNTDTQYF
TGTGCCAGCAGCCAAGGCGCGGGGGTAAACACAGATACGCAGTATTTT
>TRBJ2-3|many|TRBV4-3|NA
CASSQGPQGTSTDTQYF
TGCGCCAGCAGCCAAGGCCCACAGGGGACTAGCACAGATACGCAGTATTTT
>TRBJ2-7|few|TRBV6-1|NA
CASRGLAAYEQYF
TGTGCCAGCAGGGGACTGGCGGCCTACGAGCAGTACTTC
>TRBJ1-4|many|TRBV5-1|NA
CASSLAYLATRNEKLFF
TGCGCCAGCAGCTTGGCCTATCTTGCGACTCGGAATGAAAAACTGTTTTTT
>TRBJ2-1|few|TRBV20-1|TRBD2
CSAKLAPFGNEQFF
TGCAGTGCTAAACTAGCGCCTTTTGGGAATGAGCAGTTCTTC
>TRBJ1-1|NA|TRBV6-1|NA
CASCYGSFNTEAFF
TGTGCCAGCTGCTATGGAAGTTTTAACACTGAAGCTTTCTTT
>TRBJ2-2|many|TRBV11-3|TRBD2
CASSTGLARAGELFF
TGTGCCAGCAGCACGGGACTAGCAAGGGCCGGGGAGCTGTTTTTT
>TRBJ1-4|many|TRBV20-1|NA
CSAIEGRRSNEKLFF
TGCAGTGCTATTGAGGGACGAAGGTCTAATGAAAAACTGTTTTTT
>TRBJ2-7|many|TRBV12-3/TRBV12-4|TRBD1
CASSPAGQGHYEQYF
TGTGCCAGCAGTCCCGCAGGACAGGGACACTACGAGCAGTACTTC
>TRBJ2-2|NA|TRBV11-2|TRBD2
CASSLGTSGRAPGELFF
TGTGCCAGCAGCCTCGGGACTAGCGGGAGGGCGCCCGGGGAGCTGTTTTTT
>TRBJ2-3|NA|TRBV7-9|NA
CASSRADARADTQYF
TGTGCCAGCAGCCGGGCTGATGCTAGAGCAGATACGCAGTATTTT
>TRBJ2-2|many|TRBV9|TRBD2
CASSVTSGSGWTGELFF
TGTGCCAGCAGCGTGACTAGCGGGAGTGGTTGGACCGGGGAGCTGTTTTTT
>TRBJ2-3|many|TRBV5-5|NA
CASSLGTDRFTDTQYF
TGTGCCAGCAGCTTGGGGACGGACAGATTCACAGATACGCAGTATTTT
>TRBJ1-6|NA|TRBV11-2|TRBD1
CASSLDQHSGQGANSPLHF
TGTGCCAGCAGCTTAGATCAACACTCGGGACAGGGGGCTAATTCACCCCTCCACTTT